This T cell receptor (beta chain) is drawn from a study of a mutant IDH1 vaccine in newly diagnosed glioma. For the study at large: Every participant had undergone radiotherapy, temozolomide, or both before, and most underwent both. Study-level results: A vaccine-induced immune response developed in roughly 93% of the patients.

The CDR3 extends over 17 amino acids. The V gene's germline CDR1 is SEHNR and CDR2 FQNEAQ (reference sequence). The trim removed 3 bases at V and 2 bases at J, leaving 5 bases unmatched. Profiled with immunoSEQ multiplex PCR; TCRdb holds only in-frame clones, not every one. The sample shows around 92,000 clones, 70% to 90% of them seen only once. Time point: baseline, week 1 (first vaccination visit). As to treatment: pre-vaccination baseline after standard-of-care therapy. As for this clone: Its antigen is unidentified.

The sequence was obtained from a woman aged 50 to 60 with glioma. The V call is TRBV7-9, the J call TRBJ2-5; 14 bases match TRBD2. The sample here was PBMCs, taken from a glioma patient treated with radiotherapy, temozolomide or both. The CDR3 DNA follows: TGTGCCAGCAGCTTCGGACTAGCGGGAGGACCTCAAGAGACCCAGTACTTC. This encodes CASSFGLAGGPQETQYF. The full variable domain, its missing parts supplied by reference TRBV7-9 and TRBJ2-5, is DTGVSQNPRHKITKRGQNVTFRCDPISEHNRLYWYRQTLGQGPEFLTYFQNEAQLEKSRLLSDRFSAERPKGSFSTLEIQRTEQGDSAMYLCASSFGLAGGPQETQYFGPGTRLLVL.